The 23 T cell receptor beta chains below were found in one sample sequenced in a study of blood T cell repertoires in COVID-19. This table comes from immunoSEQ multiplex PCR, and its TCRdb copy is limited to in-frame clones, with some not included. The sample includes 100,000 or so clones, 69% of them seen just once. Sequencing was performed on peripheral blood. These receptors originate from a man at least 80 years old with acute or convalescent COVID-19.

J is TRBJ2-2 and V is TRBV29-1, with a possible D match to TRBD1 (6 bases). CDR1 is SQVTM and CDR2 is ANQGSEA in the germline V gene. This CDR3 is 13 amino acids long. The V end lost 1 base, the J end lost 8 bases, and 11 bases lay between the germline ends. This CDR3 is CSVEGNRDGELFF. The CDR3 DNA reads TGCAGCGTTGAAGGCAACAGGGATGGGGAGCTGTTTTTT.

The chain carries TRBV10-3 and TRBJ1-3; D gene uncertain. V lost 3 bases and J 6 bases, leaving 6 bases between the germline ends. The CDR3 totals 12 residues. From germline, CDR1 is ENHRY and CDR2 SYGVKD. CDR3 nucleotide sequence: TGTGCCATCAGTGAACTGGTAAACACCATATATTTT. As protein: CAISELVNTIYF.

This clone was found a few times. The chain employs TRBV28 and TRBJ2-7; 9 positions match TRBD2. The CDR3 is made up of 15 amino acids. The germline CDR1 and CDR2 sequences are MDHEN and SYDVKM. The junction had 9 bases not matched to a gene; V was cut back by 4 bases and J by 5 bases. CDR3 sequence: CASSSHAGGRDEQYF. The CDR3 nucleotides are TGTGCCAGCAGTTCCCATGCGGGAGGGCGGGACGAGCAGTACTTC.

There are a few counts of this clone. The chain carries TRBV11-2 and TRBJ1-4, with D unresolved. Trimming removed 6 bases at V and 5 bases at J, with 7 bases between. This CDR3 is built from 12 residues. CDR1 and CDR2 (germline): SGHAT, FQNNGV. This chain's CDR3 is CASRFGNEKLFF. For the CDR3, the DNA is TGTGCCAGCAGATTCGGGAATGAAAAACTGTTTTTT. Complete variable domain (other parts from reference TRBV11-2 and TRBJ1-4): EAGVAQSPRYKIIEKRQSVAFWCNPISGHATLYWYQQILGQGPKLLIQFQNNGVVDDSQLPKDRFSAERLKGVDSTLKIQPAKLEDSAVYLCASRFGNEKLFFGSGTQLSVL.

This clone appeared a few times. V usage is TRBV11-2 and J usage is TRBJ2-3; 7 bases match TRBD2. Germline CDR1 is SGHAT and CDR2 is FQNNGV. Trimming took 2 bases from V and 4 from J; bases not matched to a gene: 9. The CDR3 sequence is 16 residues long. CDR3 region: CASSLLPGRYSDTQYF. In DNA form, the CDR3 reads TGTGCCAGCAGCTTATTGCCCGGGAGGTATTCAGATACGCAGTATTTT.

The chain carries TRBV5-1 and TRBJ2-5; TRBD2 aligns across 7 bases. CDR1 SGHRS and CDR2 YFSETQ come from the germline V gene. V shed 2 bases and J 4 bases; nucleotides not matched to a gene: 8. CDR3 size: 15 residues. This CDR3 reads CASSLKDPGGETQYF. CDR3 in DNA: TGCGCCAGCAGCTTAAAAGACCCGGGGGGAGAGACCCAGTACTTC.

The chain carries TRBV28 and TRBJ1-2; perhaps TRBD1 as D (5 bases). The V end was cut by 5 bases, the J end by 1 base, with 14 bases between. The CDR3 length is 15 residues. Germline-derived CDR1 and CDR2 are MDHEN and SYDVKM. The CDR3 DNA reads TGTGCCAGCAGTACCCCCGACAGATTTAACTATGGCTACACCTTC. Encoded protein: CASSTPDRFNYGYTF.

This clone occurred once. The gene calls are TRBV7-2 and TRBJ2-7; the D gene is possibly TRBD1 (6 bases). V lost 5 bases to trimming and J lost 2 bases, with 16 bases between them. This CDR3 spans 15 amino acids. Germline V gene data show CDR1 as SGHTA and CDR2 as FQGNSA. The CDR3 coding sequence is TGTGCCAGCAGCCAAACACAACAGGGTACCTACGAGCAGTACTTC. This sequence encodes CASSQTQQGTYEQYF.

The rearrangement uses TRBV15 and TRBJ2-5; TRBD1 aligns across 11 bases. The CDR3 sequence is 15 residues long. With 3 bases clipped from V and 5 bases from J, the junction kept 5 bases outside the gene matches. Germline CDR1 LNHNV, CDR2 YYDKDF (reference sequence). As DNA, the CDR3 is TGTGCCACCAGCAGGGGACAGGGGGTCGTTGAGACCCAGTACTTC. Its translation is CATSRGQGVVETQYF.

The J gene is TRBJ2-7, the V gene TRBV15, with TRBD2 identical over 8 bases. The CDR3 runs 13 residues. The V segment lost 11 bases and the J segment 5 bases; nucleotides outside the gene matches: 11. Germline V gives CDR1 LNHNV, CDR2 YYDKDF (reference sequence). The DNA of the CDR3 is TGTGCCCCGGGAGGGGACTGCTCGAACGAGCAGTACTTC. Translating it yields CAPGGDCSNEQYF. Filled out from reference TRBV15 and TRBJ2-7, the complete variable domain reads DAMVIQNPRYQVTQFGKPVTLSCSQTLNHNVMYWYQQKSSQAPKLLFHYYDKDFNNEADTPDNFQSRRPNTSFCFLDIRSPGLGDTAMYLCAPGGDCSNEQYFGPGTRLTVT.

Here the CDR3 reads CASGSGTDTQYF. The CDR3 DNA is TGTGCCAGCGGAAGCGGCACAGATACGCAGTATTTT. V gene TRBV7-2 combines with J gene TRBJ2-3; no clear D. Germline V CDR1 and CDR2: SGHTA, FQGNSA. The CDR3 sequence is 12 residues long. The ends were cut back, 8 bases at V and 1 base at J, with 7 bases in the middle.

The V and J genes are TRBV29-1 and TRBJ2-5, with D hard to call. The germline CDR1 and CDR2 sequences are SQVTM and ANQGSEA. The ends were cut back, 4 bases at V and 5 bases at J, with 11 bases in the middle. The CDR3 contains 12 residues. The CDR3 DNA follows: TGCAGCGTTGGGGCCTCTGGGGAGACCCAGTACTTC. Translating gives CSVGASGETQYF.

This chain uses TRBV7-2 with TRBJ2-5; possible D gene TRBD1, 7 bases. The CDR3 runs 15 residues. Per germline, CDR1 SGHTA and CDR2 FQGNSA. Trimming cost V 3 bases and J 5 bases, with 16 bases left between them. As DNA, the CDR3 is TGTGCCAGCAGCTTGGGGCAGGGGGGTGATGAGACCCAGTACTTC. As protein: CASSLGQGGDETQYF.

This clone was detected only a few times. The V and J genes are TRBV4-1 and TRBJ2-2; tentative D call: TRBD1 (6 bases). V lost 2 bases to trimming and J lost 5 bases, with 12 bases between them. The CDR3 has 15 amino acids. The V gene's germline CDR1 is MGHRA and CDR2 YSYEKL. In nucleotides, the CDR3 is TGCGCCAGCAGCCAACGGCAGGGGCTAACCGGGGAGCTGTTTTTT. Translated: CASSQRQGLTGELFF.

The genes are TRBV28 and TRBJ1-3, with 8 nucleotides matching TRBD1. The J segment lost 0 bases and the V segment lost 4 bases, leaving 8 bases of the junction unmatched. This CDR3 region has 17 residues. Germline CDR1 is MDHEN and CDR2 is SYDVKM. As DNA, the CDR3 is TGTGCCAGCAGTTCGCTGGGACAGGCGAGCTCTGGAAACACCATATATTTT. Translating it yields CASSSLGQASSGNTIYF.

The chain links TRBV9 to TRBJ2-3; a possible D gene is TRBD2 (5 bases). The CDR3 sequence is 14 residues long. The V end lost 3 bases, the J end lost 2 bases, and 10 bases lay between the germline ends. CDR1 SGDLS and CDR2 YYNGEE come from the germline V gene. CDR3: CASSGGRVTDTQYF. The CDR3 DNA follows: TGTGCCAGCAGCGGAGGGCGGGTCACAGATACGCAGTATTTT.

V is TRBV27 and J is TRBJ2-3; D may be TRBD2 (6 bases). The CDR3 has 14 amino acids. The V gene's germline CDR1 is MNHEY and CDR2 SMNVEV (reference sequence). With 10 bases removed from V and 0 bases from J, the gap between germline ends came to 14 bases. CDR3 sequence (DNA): TGTGCCACCGGGGGAGCTTCTAGCACAGATACGCAGTATTTT. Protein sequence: CATGGASSTDTQYF.

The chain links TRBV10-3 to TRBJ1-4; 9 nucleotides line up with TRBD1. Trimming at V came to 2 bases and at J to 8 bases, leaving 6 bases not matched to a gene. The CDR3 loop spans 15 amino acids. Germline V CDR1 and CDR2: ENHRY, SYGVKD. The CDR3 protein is CAISEPGQGREKLFF. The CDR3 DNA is TGTGCCATCAGTGAGCCGGGACAGGGTCGGGAAAAACTGTTTTTT.

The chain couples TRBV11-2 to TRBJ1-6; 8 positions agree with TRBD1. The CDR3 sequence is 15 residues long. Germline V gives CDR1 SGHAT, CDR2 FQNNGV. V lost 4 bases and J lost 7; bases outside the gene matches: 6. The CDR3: CASSSSGQGNSPLHF. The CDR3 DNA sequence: TGTGCCAGCAGCTCCTCAGGACAGGGAAATTCACCCCTCCACTTT. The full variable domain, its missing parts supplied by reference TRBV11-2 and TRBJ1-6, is EAGVAQSPRYKIIEKRQSVAFWCNPISGHATLYWYQQILGQGPKLLIQFQNNGVVDDSQLPKDRFSAERLKGVDSTLKIQPAKLEDSAVYLCASSSSGQGNSPLHFGNGTRLTVT.

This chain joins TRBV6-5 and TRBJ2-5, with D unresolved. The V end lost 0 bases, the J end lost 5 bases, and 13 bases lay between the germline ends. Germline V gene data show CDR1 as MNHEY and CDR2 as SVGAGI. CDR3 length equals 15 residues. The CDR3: CASSYSVSALETQYF. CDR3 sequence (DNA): TGTGCCAGCAGTTACTCGGTCAGCGCCCTGGAGACCCAGTACTTC.

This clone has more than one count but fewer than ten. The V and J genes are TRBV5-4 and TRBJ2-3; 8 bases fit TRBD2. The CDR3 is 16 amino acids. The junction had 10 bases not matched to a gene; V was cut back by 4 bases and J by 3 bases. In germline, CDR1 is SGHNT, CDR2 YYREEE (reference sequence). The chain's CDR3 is CASSELAGTVTDTQYF. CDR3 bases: TGTGCCAGCAGCGAGTTAGCGGGAACGGTAACAGATACGCAGTATTTT.

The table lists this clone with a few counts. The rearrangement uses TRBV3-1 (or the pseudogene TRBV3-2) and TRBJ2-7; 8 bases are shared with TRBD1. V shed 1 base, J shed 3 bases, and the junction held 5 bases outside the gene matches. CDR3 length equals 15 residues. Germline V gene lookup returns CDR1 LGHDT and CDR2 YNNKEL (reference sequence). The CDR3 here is CASSQGGQAYYEQYF. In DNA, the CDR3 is TGTGCCAGCAGCCAAGGGGGACAGGCCTACTACGAGCAGTACTTC.

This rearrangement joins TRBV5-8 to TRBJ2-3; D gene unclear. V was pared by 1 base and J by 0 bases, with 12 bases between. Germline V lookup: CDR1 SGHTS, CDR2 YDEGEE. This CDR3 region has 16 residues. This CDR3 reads CASSLKTSSSTDTQYF. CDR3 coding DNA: TGTGCCAGCAGCTTGAAGACAAGCTCAAGCACAGATACGCAGTATTTT.